A selection of T cell receptor beta chains follows, all from one sample in a study of memory CD8 T cells in hepatitis C reinfection. Libraries were prepared by immunoSEQ multiplex PCR; TCRdb keeps only in-frame clonotypes and omits some of them. The data show tens of thousands of clones, roughly 90% seen once. Source material: naive CD8+ T cells sorted from blood. The receptors stem from a man younger than 35 with hepatitis C virus infection. Each CDR3 is given with its conserved first and last residue. D genes are given only for firm matches. Where a row states a size, it is once, few, many or the class of an expanded clone; other rows omit it.

D	size	V	J	CDR3	DNA
TRBD2	NA	TRBV28	TRBJ2-7	CASSITTGGEQYF	TGTGCCAGCAGTATAACAACGGGAGGCGAGCAGTACTTC
TRBD1	NA	TRBV6-6	TRBJ2-7	CASSYSQGAYNEQYF	TGTGCCAGCAGTTACTCACAGGGGGCGTATAACGAGCAGTACTTC
TRBD1	NA	TRBV2	TRBJ1-4	CASSEWAGGSLGTNEKLFF	TGTGCCAGCAGTGAGTGGGCAGGGGGCTCATTGGGAACTAATGAAAAACTGTTTTTT
NA	NA	TRBV25-1	TRBJ1-6	CASSELGVRLNSPLHF	TGTGCCAGCAGTGAATTAGGGGTCAGGCTTAATTCACCCCTCCACTTT
TRBD1	NA	TRBV30	TRBJ1-1	CAWSVGTGENTEAFF	TGTGCCTGGAGTGTCGGGACAGGGGAGAACACTGAAGCTTTCTTT
TRBD1	NA	TRBV5-5	TRBJ1-1	CASSWDRSTEAFF	TGTGCCAGCAGCTGGGACAGATCCACTGAAGCTTTCTTT
TRBD1	NA	TRBV7-6	TRBJ1-5	CASSPETGTGYVQPQHF	TGTGCCAGCAGCCCCGAGACCGGGACAGGGTATGTTCAGCCCCAGCATTTT
NA	NA	TRBV21-1	TRBJ2-1	CASSKEGGLSYNEQFF	TGTGCCAGCAGCAAAGAAGGGGGCTTATCCTACAATGAGCAGTTCTTC
TRBD2	NA	TRBV2	TRBJ2-5	CASTNGLAGEDRETQYF	TGTGCCAGCACTAACGGACTAGCGGGAGAGGATAGAGAGACCCAGTACTTC
TRBD2	NA	TRBV29-1	TRBJ2-3	CSVVTSGGGDTQYF	TGCAGCGTGGTTACTAGCGGGGGGGGAGATACGCAGTATTTT
NA	NA	TRBV4-3	TRBJ1-6	CASSHNTGSSYNSPLHF	TGCGCCAGCAGCCATAACACAGGGAGCTCCTATAATTCACCCCTCCACTTT
NA	once	TRBV29-1	TRBJ2-5	CSVYTGFGETQYF	TGCAGCGTGTATACAGGGTTCGGAGAGACCCAGTACTTC
TRBD1	NA	TRBV19	TRBJ1-1	CASSPGTGNTEAFF	TGTGCCAGTAGTCCCGGGACAGGGAACACTGAAGCTTTCTTT
TRBD1	NA	TRBV9	TRBJ2-3	CASSVGQGTDTQYF	TGTGCCAGCAGCGTGGGACAGGGGACAGATACGCAGTATTTT